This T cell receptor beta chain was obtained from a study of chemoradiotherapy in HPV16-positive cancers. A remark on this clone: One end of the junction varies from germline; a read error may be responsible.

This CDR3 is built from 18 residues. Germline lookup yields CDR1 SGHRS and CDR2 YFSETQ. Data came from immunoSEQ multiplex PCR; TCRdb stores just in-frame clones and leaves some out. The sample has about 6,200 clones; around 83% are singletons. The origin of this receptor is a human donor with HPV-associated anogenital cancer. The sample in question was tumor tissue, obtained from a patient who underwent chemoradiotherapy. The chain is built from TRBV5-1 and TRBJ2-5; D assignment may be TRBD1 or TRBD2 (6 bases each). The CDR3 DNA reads TGCGCCAGCAGCTTGGAAGGACATCCGGGGGCCATCCAAGGGACCCAGTACTTC. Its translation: CASSLEGHPGAIQGTQYF.